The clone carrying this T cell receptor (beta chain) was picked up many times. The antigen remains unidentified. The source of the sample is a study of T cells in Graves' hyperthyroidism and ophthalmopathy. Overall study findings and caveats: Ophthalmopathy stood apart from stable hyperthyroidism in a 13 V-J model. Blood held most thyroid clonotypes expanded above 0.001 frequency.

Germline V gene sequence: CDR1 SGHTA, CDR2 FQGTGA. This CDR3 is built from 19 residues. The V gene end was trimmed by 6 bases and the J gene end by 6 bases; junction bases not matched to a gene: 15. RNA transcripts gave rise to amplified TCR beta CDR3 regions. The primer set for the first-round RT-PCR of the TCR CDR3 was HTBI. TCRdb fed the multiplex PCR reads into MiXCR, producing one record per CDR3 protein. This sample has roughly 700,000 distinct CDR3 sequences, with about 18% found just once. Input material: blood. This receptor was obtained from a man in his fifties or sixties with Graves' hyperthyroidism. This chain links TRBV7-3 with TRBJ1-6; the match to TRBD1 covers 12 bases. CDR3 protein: CASSFPGTGGSQRNSPLHF. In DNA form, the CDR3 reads TGTGCCAGCAGTTTTCCCGGGACAGGGGGCTCGCAGCGTAATTCACCCCTCCACTTT.